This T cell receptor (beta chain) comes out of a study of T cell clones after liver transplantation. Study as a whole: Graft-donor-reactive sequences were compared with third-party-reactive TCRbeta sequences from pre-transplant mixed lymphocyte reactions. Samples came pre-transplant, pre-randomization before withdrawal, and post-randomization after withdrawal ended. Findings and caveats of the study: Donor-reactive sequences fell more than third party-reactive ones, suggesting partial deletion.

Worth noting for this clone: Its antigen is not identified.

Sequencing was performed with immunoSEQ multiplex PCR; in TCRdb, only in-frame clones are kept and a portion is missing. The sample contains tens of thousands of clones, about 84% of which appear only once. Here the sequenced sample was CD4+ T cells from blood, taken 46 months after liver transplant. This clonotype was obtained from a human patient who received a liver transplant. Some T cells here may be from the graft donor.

The CDR3 sequence: CASSLKGGWEEKLFF. CDR3 coding DNA: TGCGCCAGCAGCTTGAAAGGGGGCTGGGAGGAAAAACTGTTTTTT. This chain joins TRBV5-1 and TRBJ1-4; TRBD1 agrees at 7 bases. Germline V gene sequence: CDR1 SGHRS, CDR2 YFSETQ. The CDR3 length is 15 residues. The V and J ends lost 1 base and 8 bases, in that order; junction bases with no gene match: 8.